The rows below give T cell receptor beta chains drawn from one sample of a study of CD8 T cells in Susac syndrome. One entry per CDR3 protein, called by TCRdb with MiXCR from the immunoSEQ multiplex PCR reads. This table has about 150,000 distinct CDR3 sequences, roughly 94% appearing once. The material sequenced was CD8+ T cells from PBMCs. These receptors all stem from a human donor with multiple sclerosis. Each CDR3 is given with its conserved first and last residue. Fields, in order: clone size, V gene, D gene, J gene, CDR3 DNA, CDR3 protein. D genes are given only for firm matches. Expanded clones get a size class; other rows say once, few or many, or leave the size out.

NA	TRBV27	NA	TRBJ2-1	TGTGCCAGCAGTTTTCAGCTATACAATGAGCAGTTCTTC	CASSFQLYNEQFF
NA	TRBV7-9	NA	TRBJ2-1	TGTGCCAGCAGCCCAGTCAACAATGAGCAGTTCTTC	CASSPVNNEQFF
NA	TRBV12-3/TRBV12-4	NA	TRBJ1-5	TGTGCCAGCAGTCTCCGGCGTAAGGAGGGTCAGCCCCAGCATTTT	CASSLRRKEGQPQHF
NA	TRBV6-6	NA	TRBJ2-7	TGTGCCAGCAAACAGGGCTTTCACTACGAGCAGTACTTC	CASKQGFHYEQYF
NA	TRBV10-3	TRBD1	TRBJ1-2	TGTGCCATCAGTCCGGGACAGGGGGGAGGCTACACCTTC	CAISPGQGGGYTF
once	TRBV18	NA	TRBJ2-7	TGTGCCAGCTCACCCGCCGGTTCGGGTGCCTCCTACGAGCAGTACTTC	CASSPAGSGASYEQYF
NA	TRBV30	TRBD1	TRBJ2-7	TGTGCCTGGAGTTCCGGGACAGGGGGCAACGAGCAGTACTTC	CAWSSGTGGNEQYF
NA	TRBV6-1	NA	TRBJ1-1	TGTGCCAGCAGTGAGCTACCGGGCATCAACACTGAAGCTTTCTTT	CASSELPGINTEAFF
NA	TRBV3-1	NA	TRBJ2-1	TGTGCCAGCAGCCAAGATCGGGACAAGCAGTTCTTC	CASSQDRDKQFF
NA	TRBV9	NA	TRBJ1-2	TGTGCCAGCAGCGCCAGGACAGACAACTATGGCTACACCTTC	CASSARTDNYGYTF
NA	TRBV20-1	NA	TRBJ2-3	TGCAGTGCTAGAGATCCGGCAGGAGGGGTCACAGATACGCAGTATTTT	CSARDPAGGVTDTQYF
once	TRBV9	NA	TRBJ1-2	TGTGCCAGCAGCGTAGTCGACAGGCCCTCTTACTATGGCTACACCTTC	CASSVVDRPSYYGYTF
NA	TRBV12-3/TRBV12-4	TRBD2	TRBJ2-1	TGTGCCAGCAGGACAAAGCGGGGGGAACCCTACAATGAGCAGTTCTTC	CASRTKRGEPYNEQFF
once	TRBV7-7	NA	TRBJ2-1	TGTGCCAGCAGCCTCGGAGCCTACCCTACCAATGAGCAGTTCTTC	CASSLGAYPTNEQFF
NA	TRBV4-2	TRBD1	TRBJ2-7	TGTGCCAGCAGCCAAGGGACAGGGATATCCTACGAGCAGTACTTC	CASSQGTGISYEQYF
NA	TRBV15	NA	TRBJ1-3	TGTGCCACCAGCACACCCCCGGCGGGAAACACCATATATTTT	CATSTPPAGNTIYF
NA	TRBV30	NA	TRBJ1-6	TGTGCCTGGGCGGAGACAGATTATTCACCCCTCCACTTT	CAWAETDYSPLHF
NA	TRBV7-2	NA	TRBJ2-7	TGTGCCAGCAGCTTATCCCTCCGGGGTGAGCAGTACTTC	CASSLSLRGEQYF
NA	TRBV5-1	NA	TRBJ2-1	TGCGCCAGCAGCTTCCGGACTGCTTACAATGAGCAGTTCTTC	CASSFRTAYNEQFF
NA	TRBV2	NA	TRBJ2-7	TGTGCCAGCAATCGTAGGTCCTACGAGCAGTACTTC	CASNRRSYEQYF
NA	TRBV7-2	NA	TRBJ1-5	TGTGCCAGCAGCTTCGGCAGCCTGAGCAATCAGCCCCAGCATTTT	CASSFGSLSNQPQHF
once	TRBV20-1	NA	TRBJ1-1	TGCAGTGCTACCGAGAACACTGAAGCTTTCTTT	CSATENTEAFF
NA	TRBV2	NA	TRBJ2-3	TGTGCCAGCAGTCGGGACACGGGCACAGATACGCAGTATTTT	CASSRDTGTDTQYF
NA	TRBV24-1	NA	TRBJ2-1	TGTGCCACCAGTGATCGGAGCTCCTACAATGAGCAGTTCTTC	CATSDRSSYNEQFF
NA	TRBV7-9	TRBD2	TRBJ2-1	TGTGCCAGCAGCTTAGTCCTAGCGGGGGCCCTGAACGATGAGCAGTTCTTC	CASSLVLAGALNDEQFF
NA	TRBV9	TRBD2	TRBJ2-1	TGTGCCAGCAGCCCCGCCGGGACTAGCGGTAATGAGCAGTTCTTC	CASSPAGTSGNEQFF
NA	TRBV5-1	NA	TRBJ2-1	TGCGCCAGCAGCTTGGATTGGACTTCCCCTGGCAATGAGCAGTTCTTC	CASSLDWTSPGNEQFF
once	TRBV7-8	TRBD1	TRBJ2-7	TGTGCCAGCAGCGGACAGGGTGCCTACGAGCAGTACTTC	CASSGQGAYEQYF
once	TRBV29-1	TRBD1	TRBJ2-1	TGCAGCGTTCGGGGACAGGGAACTAGGGGTTTGCATGAGCAGTTCTTC	CSVRGQGTRGLHEQFF
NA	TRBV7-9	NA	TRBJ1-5	TGTGCCAGCAGCTCCATAACCACTGAAAATCAGCCCCAGCATTTT	CASSSITTENQPQHF
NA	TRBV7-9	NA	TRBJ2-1	TGTGCCAGCAGCTTGATACTCGAGACCGTAAAGGGGCAGTTCTTC	CASSLILETVKGQFF
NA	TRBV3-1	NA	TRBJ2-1	TGTGCCAGCAGCTCACCGCGGTCCGGCGCTTGGTACAATGAGCAGTTCTTC	CASSSPRSGAWYNEQFF
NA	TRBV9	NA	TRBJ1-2	TGTGCCAGCAGCGAGCCCTCCTCCCAAACTAACTATGGCTACACCTTC	CASSEPSSQTNYGYTF
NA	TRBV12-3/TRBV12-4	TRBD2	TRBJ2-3	TGTGCCAGCATTCCTACGGGGGGGCCAACAACAGATACGCAGTATTTT	CASIPTGGPTTDTQYF
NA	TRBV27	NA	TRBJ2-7	TGTGCCAGCAGTTTATCGAACGAGCAGTACTTC	CASSLSNEQYF
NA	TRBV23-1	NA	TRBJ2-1	TGCGCCACCGTCCGGGGAGGCAATGAGCAGTTCTTC	CATVRGGNEQFF
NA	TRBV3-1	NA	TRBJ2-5	TGTGCCAGCAGCCCCCCCGGAGGACCTTCAGAGACCCAGTACTTC	CASSPPGGPSETQYF
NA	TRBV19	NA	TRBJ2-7	TGTGCCAGTAGTATTGTTGCACAGTTGACGGAGCAGTACTTC	CASSIVAQLTEQYF
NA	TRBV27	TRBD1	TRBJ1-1	TGTGCCAGCAGTCCGGGACAGGGAGTAGCTTTCTTT	CASSPGQGVAFF
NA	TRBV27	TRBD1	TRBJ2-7	TGTGCCAGCAGTTACCAACCCGTGGACAGGAGTCCCTACGAGCAGTACTTC	CASSYQPVDRSPYEQYF
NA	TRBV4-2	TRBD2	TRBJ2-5	TGTGCCAGCAGTCAAGATTGGGCTAGCGGAGAGACCCAGTACTTC	CASSQDWASGETQYF
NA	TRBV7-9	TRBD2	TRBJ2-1	TGTGCCAGCAGCCCGGGACTAGCGGGGTCACGGGAGCAGTTCTTC	CASSPGLAGSREQFF
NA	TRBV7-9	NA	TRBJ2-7	TGTGCCAGCAGCTTAGTGCAGGGGACCTTCTCCTACGAGCAGTACTTC	CASSLVQGTFSYEQYF